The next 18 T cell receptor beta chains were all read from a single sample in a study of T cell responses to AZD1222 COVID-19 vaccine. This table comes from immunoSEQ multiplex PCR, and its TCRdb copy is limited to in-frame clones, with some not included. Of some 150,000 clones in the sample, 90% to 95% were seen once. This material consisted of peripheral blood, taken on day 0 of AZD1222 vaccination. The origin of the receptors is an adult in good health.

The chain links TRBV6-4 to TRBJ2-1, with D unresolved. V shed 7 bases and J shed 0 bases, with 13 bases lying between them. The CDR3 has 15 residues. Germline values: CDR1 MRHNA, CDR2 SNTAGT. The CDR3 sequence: CASKASPSSYNEQFF. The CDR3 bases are TGTGCCAGCAAGGCCAGCCCGAGCTCCTACAATGAGCAGTTCTTC.

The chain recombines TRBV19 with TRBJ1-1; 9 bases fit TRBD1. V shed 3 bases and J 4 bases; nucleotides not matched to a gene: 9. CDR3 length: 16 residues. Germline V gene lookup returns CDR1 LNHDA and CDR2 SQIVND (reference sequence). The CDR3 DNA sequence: TGTGCCAGTAGTATTACTAGAGGACAGGGGATCACTGAAGCTTTCTTT. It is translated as CASSITRGQGITEAFF. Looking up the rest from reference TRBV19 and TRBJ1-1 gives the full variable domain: DGGITQSPKYLFRKEGQNVTLSCEQNLNHDAMYWYRQDPGQGLRLIYYSQIVNDFQKGDIAEGYSVSREKKESFPLTVTSAQKNPTAFYLCASSITRGQGITEAFFGQGTRLTVV.

In DNA, the CDR3 is TGTGCCAGTAGTACGCAAACAGGCCCGGATAGCTCCTACGAGCAGTACTTC. Translation: CASSTQTGPDSSYEQYF. This chain links TRBV19 with TRBJ2-7; D is perhaps TRBD1 (5 bases). Germline assignment: CDR1 LNHDA and CDR2 SQIVND (reference sequence). V shed 4 bases and J shed 0 bases, with 19 bases lying between them. This CDR3 has 17 amino acids.

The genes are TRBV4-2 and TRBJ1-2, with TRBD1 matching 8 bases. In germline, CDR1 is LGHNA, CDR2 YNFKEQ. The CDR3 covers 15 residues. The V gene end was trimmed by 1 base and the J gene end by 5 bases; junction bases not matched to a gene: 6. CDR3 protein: CASSQVGDRQYGYTF. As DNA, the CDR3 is TGTGCCAGCAGCCAAGTGGGGGACAGGCAGTATGGCTACACCTTC.

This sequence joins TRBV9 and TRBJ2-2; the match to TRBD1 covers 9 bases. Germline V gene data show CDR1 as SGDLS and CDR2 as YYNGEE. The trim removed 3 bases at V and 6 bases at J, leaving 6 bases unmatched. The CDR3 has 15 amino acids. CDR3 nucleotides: TGTGCCAGCAGCGGGGGGACAGGGCGAGCCGGGGAGCTGTTTTTT. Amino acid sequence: CASSGGTGRAGELFF.

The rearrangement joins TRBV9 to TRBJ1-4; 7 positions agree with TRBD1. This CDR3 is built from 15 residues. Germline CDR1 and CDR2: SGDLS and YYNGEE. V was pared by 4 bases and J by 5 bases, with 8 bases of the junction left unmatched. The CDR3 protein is CASSHAGTVNEKLFF. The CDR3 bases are TGTGCCAGCAGCCACGCCGGGACAGTCAATGAAAAACTGTTTTTT.

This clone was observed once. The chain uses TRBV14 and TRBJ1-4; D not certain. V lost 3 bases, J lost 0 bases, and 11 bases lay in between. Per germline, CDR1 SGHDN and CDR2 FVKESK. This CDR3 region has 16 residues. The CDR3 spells CASSHHRSTTNEKLFF. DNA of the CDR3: TGTGCCAGCAGCCATCATCGTTCGACAACTAATGAAAAACTGTTTTTT. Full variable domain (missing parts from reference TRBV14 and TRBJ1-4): EAGVTQFPSHSVIEKGQTVTLRCDPISGHDNLYWYRRVMGKEIKFLLHFVKESKQDESGMPNNRFLAERTGGTYSTLKVQPAELEDSGVYFCASSHHRSTTNEKLFFGSGTQLSVL.

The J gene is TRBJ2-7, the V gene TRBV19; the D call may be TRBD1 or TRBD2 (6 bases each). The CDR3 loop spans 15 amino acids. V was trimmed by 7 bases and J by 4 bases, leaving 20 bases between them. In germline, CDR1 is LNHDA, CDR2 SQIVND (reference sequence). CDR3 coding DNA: TGTGCCAGTAACCCGGGGGCAGGGTTACTTTACGAGCAGTACTTC. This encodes CASNPGAGLLYEQYF.

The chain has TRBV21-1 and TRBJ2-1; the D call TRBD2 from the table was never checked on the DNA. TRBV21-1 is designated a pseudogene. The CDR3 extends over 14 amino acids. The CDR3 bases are TGTGCCAGCTGCGCGGCGGGGGGACTCAATGAGCAGTTCTTC. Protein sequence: CASCAAGGLNEQFF.

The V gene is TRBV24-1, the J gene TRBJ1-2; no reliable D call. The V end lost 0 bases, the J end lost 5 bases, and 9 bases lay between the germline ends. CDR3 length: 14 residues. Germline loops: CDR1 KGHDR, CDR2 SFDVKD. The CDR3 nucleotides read TGTGCCACCAGTGATTTGGACACGACATATGGCTACACCTTC. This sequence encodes CATSDLDTTYGYTF.

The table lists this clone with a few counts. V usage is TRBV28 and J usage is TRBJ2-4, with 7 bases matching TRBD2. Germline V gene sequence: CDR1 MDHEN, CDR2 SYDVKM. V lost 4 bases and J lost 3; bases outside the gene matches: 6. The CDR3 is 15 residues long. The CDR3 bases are TGTGCCAGCAGTTCGGCGGGAGTAGGCAAAAACATTCAGTACTTC. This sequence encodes CASSSAGVGKNIQYF. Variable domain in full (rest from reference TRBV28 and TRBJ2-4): DVKVTQSSRYLVKRTGEKVFLECVQDMDHENMFWYRQDPGLGLRLIYFSYDVKMKEKGDIPEGYSVSREKKERFSLILESASTNQTSMYLCASSSAGVGKNIQYFGAGTRLSVL.

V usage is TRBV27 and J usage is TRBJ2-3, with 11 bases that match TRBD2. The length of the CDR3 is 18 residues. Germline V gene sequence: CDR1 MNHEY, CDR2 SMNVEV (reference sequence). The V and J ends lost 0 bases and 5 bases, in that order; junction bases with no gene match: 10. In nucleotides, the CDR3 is TGTGCCAGCAGTTTATCTTCTGGGACTAGCGGCCCCTTAGATACGCAGTATTTT. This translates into CASSLSSGTSGPLDTQYF.

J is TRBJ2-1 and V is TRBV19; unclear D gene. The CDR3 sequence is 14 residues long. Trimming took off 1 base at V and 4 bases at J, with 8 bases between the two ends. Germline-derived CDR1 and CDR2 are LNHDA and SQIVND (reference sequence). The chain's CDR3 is CASSIGTVYNEQFF. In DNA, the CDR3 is TGTGCCAGTAGTATAGGAACAGTTTACAATGAGCAGTTCTTC.

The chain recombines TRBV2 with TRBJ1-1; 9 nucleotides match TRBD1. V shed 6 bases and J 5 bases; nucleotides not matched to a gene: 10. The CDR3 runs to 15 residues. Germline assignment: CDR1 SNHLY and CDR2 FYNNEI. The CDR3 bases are TGTGCCAGCAGAGTCCCGGGACAGGGATTTACTGAAGCTTTCTTT. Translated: CASRVPGQGFTEAFF.

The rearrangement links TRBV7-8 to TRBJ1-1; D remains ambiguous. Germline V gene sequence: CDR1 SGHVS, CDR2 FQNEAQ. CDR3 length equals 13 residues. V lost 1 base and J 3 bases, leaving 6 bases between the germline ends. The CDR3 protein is CASSLVGDTEAFF. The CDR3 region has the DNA TGTGCCAGCAGCTTAGTTGGGGACACTGAAGCTTTCTTT.

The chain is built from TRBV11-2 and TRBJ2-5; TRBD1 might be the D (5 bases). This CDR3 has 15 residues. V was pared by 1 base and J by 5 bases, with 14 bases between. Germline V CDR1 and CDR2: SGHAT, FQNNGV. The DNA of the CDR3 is TGTGCCAGCAGCTTAGTGCCAGGGAAGGGCGAGACCCAGTACTTC. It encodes CASSLVPGKGETQYF. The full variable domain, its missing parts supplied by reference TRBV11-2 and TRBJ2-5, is EAGVAQSPRYKIIEKRQSVAFWCNPISGHATLYWYQQILGQGPKLLIQFQNNGVVDDSQLPKDRFSAERLKGVDSTLKIQPAKLEDSAVYLCASSLVPGKGETQYFGPGTRLLVL.

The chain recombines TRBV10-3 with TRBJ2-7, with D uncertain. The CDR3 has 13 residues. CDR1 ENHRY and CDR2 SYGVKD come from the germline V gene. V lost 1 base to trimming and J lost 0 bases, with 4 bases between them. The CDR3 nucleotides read TGTGCCATCAGTGAGTTCAGCTCCTACGAGCAGTACTTC. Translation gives CAISEFSSYEQYF.

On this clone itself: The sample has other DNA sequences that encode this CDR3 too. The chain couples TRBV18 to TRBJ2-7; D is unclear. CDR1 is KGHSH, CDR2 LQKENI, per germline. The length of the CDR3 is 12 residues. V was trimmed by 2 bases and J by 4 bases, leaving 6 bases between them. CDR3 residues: CASSPGNYEQYF. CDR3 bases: TGTGCCAGCTCACCAGGGAATTACGAGCAGTACTTC.